The source of this TCR beta chain is a study of blood T cell repertoires in COVID-19. Study overall: Some COVID-19 samples were acute and others convalescent; all came from the United States, Italy and Spain.

The table came from immunoSEQ multiplex PCR; TCRdb's copy has only in-frame clones and leaves some out. The table has approximately 72,000 clones, 86% seen once. This CDR3 contains 16 residues. Per germline, CDR1 SGDLS and CDR2 YYNGEE. V gave up 3 bases and J gave up 7 bases; unmatched junction bases: 8. This TCR derives from a woman aged 55-75 years with acute or convalescent COVID-19. This chain connects TRBV9 to TRBJ2-3, with 13 bases that match TRBD2. The sequencing sample was made of peripheral blood. CDR3 protein: CASSARLAGGSYTQYF. The CDR3 DNA follows: TGTGCCAGCAGCGCCCGACTAGCGGGGGGTTCATATACGCAGTATTTT.